The sequence of this T cell receptor (beta chain) was determined in a study of T cells in Graves' hyperthyroidism and ophthalmopathy. The V gene's germline CDR1 is KGHDR and CDR2 SFDVKD. The CDR3 contains 15 residues. V shed 7 bases and J 5 bases; nucleotides not matched to a gene: 11. Study-level points and caveats: Most thyroid-expanded clonotypes above 0.001 were also found in blood.

RNA transcripts provided the source from which TCR beta CDR3 regions were amplified. First-round RT-PCR with HTBI primers amplified the TCR CDR3 region. TCRdb reprocessed the multiplex PCR reads with MiXCR, giving one entry per CDR3 protein. The repertoire holds some 440,000 distinct CDR3 sequences, with approximately 14% as singletons. Graves' hyperthyroidism is called stable when ophthalmopathy does not progress within 18 months. This clonotype was seen ten or more times. Its antigen is as yet unknown. V gene TRBV24-1 combines with J gene TRBJ2-5; 8 bases map to TRBD1. This sequence was found in a woman aged 18-29 years with Graves' hyperthyroidism. Sequences were obtained from blood. The CDR3 reads CATSPGVRGRETQYF. Here the CDR3 DNA reads TGTGCCACCAGCCCTGGAGTCAGGGGGCGGGAGACCCAGTACTTC.